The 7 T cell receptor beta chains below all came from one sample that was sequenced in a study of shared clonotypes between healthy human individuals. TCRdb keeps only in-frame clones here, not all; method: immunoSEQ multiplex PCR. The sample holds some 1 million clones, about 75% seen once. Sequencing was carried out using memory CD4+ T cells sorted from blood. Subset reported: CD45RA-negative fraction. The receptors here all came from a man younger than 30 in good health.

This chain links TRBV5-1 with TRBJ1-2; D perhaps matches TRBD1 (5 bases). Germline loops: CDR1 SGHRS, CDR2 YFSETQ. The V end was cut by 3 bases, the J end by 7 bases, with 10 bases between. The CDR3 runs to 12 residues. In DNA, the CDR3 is TGCGCCAGCAGCTGGGACCAGGGTGGCTACACCTTC. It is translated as CASSWDQGGYTF. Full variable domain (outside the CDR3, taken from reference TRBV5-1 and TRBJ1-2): KAGVTQTPRYLIKTRGQQVTLSCSPISGHRSVSWYQQTPGQGLQFLFEYFSETQRNKGNFPGRFSGRQFSNSRSEMNVSTLELGDSALYLCASSWDQGGYTFGSGTRLTVV.

The CDR3: CASSYSMTGVTEAFF. DNA of the CDR3: TGTGCCAGCAGTTACTCGATGACAGGGGTCACTGAAGCTTTCTTT. The V and J genes are TRBV6-5 and TRBJ1-1; 8 nucleotides line up with TRBD1. Germline values: CDR1 MNHEY, CDR2 SVGAGI. The V gene end was trimmed by 0 bases and the J gene end by 4 bases; junction bases not matched to a gene: 4. The CDR3 sequence is 15 residues long.

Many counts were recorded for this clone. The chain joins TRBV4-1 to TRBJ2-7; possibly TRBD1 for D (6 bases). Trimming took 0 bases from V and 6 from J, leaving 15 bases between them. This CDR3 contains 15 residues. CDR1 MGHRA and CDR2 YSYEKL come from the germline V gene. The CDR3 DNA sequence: TGCGCCAGCAGCCAAGACCCTGGGACAATGCGCGAGCAGTACTTC. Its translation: CASSQDPGTMREQYF.

This CDR3 is CASSQSELWARDYGYTF. CDR3 bases: TGCGCCAGCAGCCAGTCAGAGCTTTGGGCGAGGGACTATGGCTACACCTTC. This chain connects TRBV4-1 to TRBJ1-2; D is unresolved. Germline lookup yields CDR1 MGHRA and CDR2 YSYEKL. Deletions cut 3 bases from V and 3 bases from J, with 20 bases between. The CDR3 loop spans 17 amino acids.

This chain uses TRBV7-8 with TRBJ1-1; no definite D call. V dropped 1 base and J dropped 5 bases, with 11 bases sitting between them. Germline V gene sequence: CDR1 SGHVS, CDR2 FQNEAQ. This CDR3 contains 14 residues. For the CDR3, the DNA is TGTGCCAGCAGCTTAGATCCGGGTATAACTGAAGCTTTCTTT. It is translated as CASSLDPGITEAFF.

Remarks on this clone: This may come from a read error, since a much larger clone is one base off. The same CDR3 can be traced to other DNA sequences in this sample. The CDR3 coding sequence is TGTGCCAGCAGCTTGCAAGAGACCCAGTACTTC. Amino acid sequence: CASSLQETQYF. This sequence joins TRBV7-9 and TRBJ2-5; D is undetermined. Germline CDR1 is SEHNR and CDR2 is FQNEAQ (reference sequence). V lost 3 bases, J lost 2 bases, and 1 base lay in between. The CDR3 has 11 amino acids. The full variable domain, rest sourced from reference TRBV7-9 and TRBJ2-5, is DTGVSQNPRHKITKRGQNVTFRCDPISEHNRLYWYRQTLGQGPEFLTYFQNEAQLEKSRLLSDRFSAERPKGSFSTLEIQRTEQGDSAMYLCASSLQETQYFGPGTRLLVL.

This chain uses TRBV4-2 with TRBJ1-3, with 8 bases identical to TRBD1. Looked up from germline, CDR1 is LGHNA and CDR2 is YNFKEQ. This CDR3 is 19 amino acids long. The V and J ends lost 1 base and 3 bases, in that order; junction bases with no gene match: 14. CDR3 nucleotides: TGTGCCAGCAGCCAAGCCATAGGACAGGGCACTACTGGTGGAAACACCATATATTTT. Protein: CASSQAIGQGTTGGNTIYF.